This T cell receptor (beta chain) was sequenced for a study of cytomegalovirus exposure and HLA in healthy donors (dated by TCRdb to 2017 to 2019). The study in broad terms: According to an earlier analysis of several hundred of the donors, 200 million or so T cells yielded 120 million or so unique TCR beta sequences and approximately 300 Gb of sequence data. An early release covering roughly 580 HLA-typed donors comprised about 290 gigabases of sequencing data and approximately 85 million unique TCR sequences. Of the approximately 400 genotyped donors, 75% to 85% were placed in the genetic ancestry cluster associated with self-reported Caucasian donors. The study aimed to test whether cataloging public T cell receptors could reveal signatures of past pathogen exposure. The T cell repertoires of 700 or so subjects were profiled by immunosequencing and related to cytomegalovirus serostatus. Besides the first cohort of 550 to 750 subjects, a separate validation cohort made up of over a hundred different subjects was used. To predict cytomegalovirus infection status, the study combined high-throughput TCR immunosequencing, statistical association of individual TCRs with disease status, and machine learning. A later analysis re-analyzed previously published TCR beta repertoires from 550 to 700 donors and added high-resolution HLA genotyping to study TCR occurrence patterns. The later analysis used no new phenotypic data to find candidate immune exposures, relying instead on TCR beta sequences and their occurrence across donors. An earlier analysis of fewer than 700 of the donors applied high-throughput TCR beta sequencing to assess whether each TCR beta V gene segment acted as functional or pseudogenic. Donor age, sex, ethnicity and CMV serostatus were compiled together with the repertoire data. A later genetic analysis took genome-wide SNP genotypes for about 55% of the 666 donors and used that subset as a discovery cohort. Every repertoire in the discovery cohort had been generated on one and the same sequencing platform. Class I and class II HLA loci were covered by the typing at four-digit resolution. The number of typed donors differed by locus: about 629-640 for A, B, C, DRB1 and DQB1; approximately 530 for DQA1; about 600 for DPA1; and about 450 for DPB1. Four to six DR-DQ haplotypes were handled as single units for association and clustering, since linkage in the cohort was strong. Across some 400 genotyped donors of the cohort, an average of approximately 240,000 unique TCR beta nucleotide sequences per donor were sequenced, and roughly 18% of those sequences were non-productive. The research as a whole found: In a later analysis, HLA-associated TCR beta chains showed more clonal expansion and lower generation probabilities than non-associated chains that were equally common. A later genetic analysis reported fewer N-insertions in productive TCRs among donors in an Asian-associated ancestry cluster than the approximately 670-donor mean. Correlated functional status among segregating V segments might reflect linkage disequilibrium, but an unknown experimental factor could not be ruled out. In a later genetic analysis, a missense DCLRE1C variant was associated with V-gene and J-gene trimming of TCR beta chains, and the association was replicated in an independent cohort. Most TCR sequences were observed very rarely across donors, whereas some public TCRs were present in many individuals. HLA typing was unavailable for some donors at each locus, so association tests used only the typed subset. Because the 87-base-pair reads could not distinguish some IMGT-functional V segments, including TRBV6-2 and TRBV6-3, those segments were excluded. Strong co-occurrence of HLA alleles, especially DR and DQ, made assigning TCR associations to individual alleles difficult. Cytomegalovirus status was reported to be diagnosed by the classifier with high specificity and sensitivity in both the original and validation cohorts. At a false discovery rate of 0.05, a later analysis linked some 18,000 TCR beta sequences to specific HLA alleles. A further reported finding was that TCR beta sequences accurately predicted the HLA-A and HLA-B alleles for most subjects in the first cohort. Only TCR beta chains were sequenced in this cohort, and the absence of alpha or paired-chain data limited detectable features. The sequencing pipeline was judged likely to have produced a cluster of highly shared sequence variants as a technical artifact. The authors suggested that the approach could potentially be extended to other disease states and immunological phenotypes. In a later analysis, several top co-occurrence clusters were reported to appear linked to parvovirus B19, influenza, CMV and Epstein-Barr virus. Because counts were too low, under 20 rarely observed V segments, including chromosome 9 orphons, were left out of the earlier analysis of some 640 of the donors. In a later analysis, TCR association rates were found to vary across HLA loci, with the most associated TCRs seen for DRB1 alleles and the fewest for HLA-C alleles. Three of the identified cytomegalovirus-associated TCR beta chains were confirmed in vitro to be specific for cytomegalovirus antigens. The only immune exposure information available for the cohort was CMV serostatus. Broadly in line with IMGT annotations, most TCR beta V segments showed up in productive rearrangements about 87% or about 30% of the time in an earlier analysis of a few hundred of the donors. Most CMV-associated TCR beta chains appeared to be HLA-restricted in a later analysis, and the HLA associations seemed to be driven largely by CMV exposure. Sequencing depth was assumed to be roughly uniform across donors in the presence/absence analyses, though that assumption may not hold. The study listed approximately 160 TCR beta chains as associated with cytomegalovirus.

For this clone: This clone's antigen is unknown. One base away there is no much larger clone; base qualities are not given.

In total, more than 500 healthy bone marrow donors made up the cohort. At the time of sampling, every cohort member was nominally healthy, though immune exposures that went unrecorded were likely present. The donor was CMV seronegative and belonged to the group of 320 or so seronegative cohort members. A peripheral blood sample was collected from each donor, and TCR beta sequencing was performed on peripheral blood mononuclear cells. Genomic DNA extraction from the blood cell samples was performed with the Qiagen DNeasy Blood Extraction Kit. Library preparation was by the immunoSEQ multiplex PCR assay. A mixture of 60 forward primers for TCR Vbeta segments and 13 reverse primers for TCR Jbeta segments was used in the multiplex PCR. The CDR3 region of rearranged TCR beta genes was amplified from genomic DNA with a multiplex PCR assay. On the Illumina HiSeq System, the amplified TCR beta libraries were sequenced as 87-base-pair reads. The published analysis was carried out like this. In a later analysis, some 80 million unique TCR beta chains were counted across the roughly 610 repertoires, and roughly 11 million of these chains were shared by at least two donors. Raw reads were error-corrected and collapsed into unique sequences by a nearest-neighbor algorithm in which closely related sequences were merged to remove PCR and sequencing errors. To assign V, D and J gene segments, CDR3 sequences were aligned to IMGT reference sequences. For a sequence to be retained, a match of at least six nucleotides to both a V gene segment and a J gene segment was required. Rearrangements were classified as productive when the CDR3 lacked stop codons and remained in frame with V and J, and all other rearrangements were classified as non-productive. Following IMGT convention, CDR3 was defined as the stretch from the second conserved V-encoded cysteine up to the conserved J-encoded phenylalanine. Sequences without an unambiguous match to a single V gene segment were excluded from the earlier analysis of about 600 of the donors. An earlier analysis of 550 to 650 of the donors classified V segments as functional when productive rearrangements were above 56.7% and as segregating when the standard deviation between donors was above 5%. A statistical classification framework was built for diagnosing cytomegalovirus status from the catalog of TCR beta chain sequences. V and J gene assignment, in a later analysis, came from comparing TCR nucleotide sequences with IMGT/GENE-DB human TR gene sequences. The TCRdist pipeline was used in a later analysis to assign CDR3 sequences and most-parsimonious VDJ recombination scenarios. In a later analysis, every TCR beta chain was defined by the combination of its CDR3 amino acid sequence and its V-gene family, and reads without a unique V-gene family were dropped. As a way to deal with suspected cross-contamination and a sequencing artifact, a later analysis dropped 640 or so nucleotide sequences that were highly shared and had low generation probability. For each public chain, a later analysis derived a clonal expansion index from normalized ranks of inferred template counts within each repertoire. In a later analysis, generation probabilities were computed using a VDJ recombination model fitted to out-of-frame rearrangements, and the results were checked against IGoR. A later analysis scored TCR-TCR, TCR-HLA and TCR-CMV co-occurrence with hypergeometric tests, applying a repertoire-size bias correction to TCR pairs. A later analysis estimated false discovery rates by permuting HLA or CMV assignments 20 times. In a later analysis, co-occurring TCRs were grouped using DBSCAN, with TCRdist sequence similarity added in when clustering inside HLA-allele-positive subsets. Repertoires with fewer than 30,000 or more than 120,000 public chains, plus five repertoires with anomalous nucleotide sharing, were excluded from co-occurrence clustering. TCRdb's version of the immuneACCESS table is confined to in-frame rearrangements and falls short of the full clone set. An unresolved V gene accounts for under half of the shortfall where checked; the remainder is of unknown origin. From that table come the V and J calls and clone size; the DNA was used to work out D and trimming. The sample table holds about 200,000 clones, of which nearly 80% were seen once. Of the sample, 1.5% to 2% is held by the ten largest clones.

The junction shows trimming of 5 bases on V and 4 bases on J, plus 12 bases between the germline ends. From the cysteine up to the phenylalanine, the CDR3 has a length of 13 residues. Only the CDR3 portion is preserved as DNA: 39 bases, with reading frame beginning at the first base. CDR1 is given as SGHRS and CDR2 as YFSETQ, both from the germline V gene. The chain joins TRBV5-1 to TRBJ2-5, with no reliable assignment of the D segment. Sequenced: PBMCs. This sequence originates from a man younger than 35 in good health and CMV-seronegative. The CDR3 corresponds to CASSIETGETQYF. In nucleotides, the sequence is TGCGCCAGCAGTATAGAGACGGGAGAGACCCAGTACTTC.